The clone carrying this TCR beta chain was seen ten or more times. Its antigen remains unknown. The source of the sample is a study of T cells in Graves' hyperthyroidism and ophthalmopathy. In germline, CDR1 is MNHEY, CDR2 SMNVEV (reference sequence). The CDR3 is made up of 13 amino acids. The germline V and J ends were trimmed by 4 bases and 3 bases, with 10 bases remaining between them. Those patients with uncontrolled infection, other autoimmune disease, pregnancy or lactation were excluded. General study findings and limits: The majority of expanded thyroid clonotypes above 0.001 also appeared in blood.

What was amplified from RNA transcripts were TCR beta CDR3 regions. Primed by the HTBI set, a first-round RT-PCR was run on the TCR CDR3. TCRdb independently ran MiXCR on the multiplex PCR reads; one entry per CDR3 protein. The sample lists 250,000 to 300,000 distinct CDR3 sequences, 10% to 15% occurring once. Sequenced input: blood. The chain has TRBV27 and TRBJ2-7; no clear D gene. This TCR was sampled from a woman in her twenties or thirties with Graves' hyperthyroidism that later progressed to Graves' ophthalmopathy. Here the CDR3 reads CASSWTPLYEQYF. In DNA form, the CDR3 reads TGTGCCAGCAGTTGGACCCCCCTCTACGAGCAGTACTTC.